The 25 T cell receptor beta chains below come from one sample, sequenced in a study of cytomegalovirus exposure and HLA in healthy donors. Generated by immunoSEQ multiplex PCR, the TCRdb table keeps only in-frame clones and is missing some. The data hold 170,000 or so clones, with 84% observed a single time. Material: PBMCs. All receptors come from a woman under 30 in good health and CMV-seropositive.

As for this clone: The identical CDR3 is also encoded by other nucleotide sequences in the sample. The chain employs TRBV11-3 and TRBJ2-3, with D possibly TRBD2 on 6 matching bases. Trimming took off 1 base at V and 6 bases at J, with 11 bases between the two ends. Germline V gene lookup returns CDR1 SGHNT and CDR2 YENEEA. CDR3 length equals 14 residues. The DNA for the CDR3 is TGTGCCAGCAGCTTAGGCACTAGCTCCGATACGCAGTATTTT. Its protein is CASSLGTSSDTQYF.

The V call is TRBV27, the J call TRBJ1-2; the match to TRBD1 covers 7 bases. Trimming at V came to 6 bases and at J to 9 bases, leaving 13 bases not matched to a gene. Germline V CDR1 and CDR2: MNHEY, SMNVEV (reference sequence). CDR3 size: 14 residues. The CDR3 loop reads CASRKAGQPTSYTF. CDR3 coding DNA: TGTGCCAGCAGGAAGGCGGGACAGCCAACAAGCTACACCTTC.

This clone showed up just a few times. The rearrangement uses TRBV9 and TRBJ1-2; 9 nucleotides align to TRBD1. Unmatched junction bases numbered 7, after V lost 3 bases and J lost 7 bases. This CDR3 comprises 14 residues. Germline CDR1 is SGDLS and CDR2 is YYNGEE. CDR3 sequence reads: CASSGTLQGAGYTF. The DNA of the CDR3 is TGTGCCAGCAGCGGGACACTACAGGGGGCTGGCTACACCTTC.

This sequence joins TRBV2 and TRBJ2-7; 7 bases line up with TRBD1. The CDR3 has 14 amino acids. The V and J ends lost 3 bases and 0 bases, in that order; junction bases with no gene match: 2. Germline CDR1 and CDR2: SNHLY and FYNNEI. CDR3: CASSETGSSYEQYF. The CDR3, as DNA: TGTGCCAGCAGTGAGACAGGGAGCTCCTACGAGCAGTACTTC.

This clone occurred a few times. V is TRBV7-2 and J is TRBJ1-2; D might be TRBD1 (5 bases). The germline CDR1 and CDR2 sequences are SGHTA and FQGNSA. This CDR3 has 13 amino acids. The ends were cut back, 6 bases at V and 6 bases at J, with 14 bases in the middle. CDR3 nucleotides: TGTGCCAGCAGAGTAGGGGAGGCTAATGGCTACACCTTC. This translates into CASRVGEANGYTF.

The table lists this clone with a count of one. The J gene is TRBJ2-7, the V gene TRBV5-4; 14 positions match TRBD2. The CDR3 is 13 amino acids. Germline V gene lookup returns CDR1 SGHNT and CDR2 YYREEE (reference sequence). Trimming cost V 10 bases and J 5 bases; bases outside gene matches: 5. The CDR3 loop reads CAAGGLAGDEQYF. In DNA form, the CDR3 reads TGTGCCGCCGGGGGACTAGCGGGGGACGAGCAGTACTTC.

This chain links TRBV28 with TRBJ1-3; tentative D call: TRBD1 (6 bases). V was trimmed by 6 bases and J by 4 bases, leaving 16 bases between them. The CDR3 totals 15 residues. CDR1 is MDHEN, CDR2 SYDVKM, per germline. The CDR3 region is CASRLPGQRGNTIYF. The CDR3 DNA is TGTGCCAGCAGGCTACCCGGACAGCGAGGAAACACCATATATTTT.

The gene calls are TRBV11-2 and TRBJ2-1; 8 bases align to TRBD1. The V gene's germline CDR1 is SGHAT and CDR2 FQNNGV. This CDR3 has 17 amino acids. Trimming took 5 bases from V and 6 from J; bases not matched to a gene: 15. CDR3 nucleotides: TGTGCCAGCAGCCACCCAGCCCGGACAGGGATGGGCAATGAGCAGTTCTTC. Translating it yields CASSHPARTGMGNEQFF.

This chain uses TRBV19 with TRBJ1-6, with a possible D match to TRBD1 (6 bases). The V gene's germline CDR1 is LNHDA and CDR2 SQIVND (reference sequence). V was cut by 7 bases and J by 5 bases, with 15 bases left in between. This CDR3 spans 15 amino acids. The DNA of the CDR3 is TGTGCCAGTAACGGGGGGCGGAGAGATAATTCACCCCTCCACTTT. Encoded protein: CASNGGRRDNSPLHF.

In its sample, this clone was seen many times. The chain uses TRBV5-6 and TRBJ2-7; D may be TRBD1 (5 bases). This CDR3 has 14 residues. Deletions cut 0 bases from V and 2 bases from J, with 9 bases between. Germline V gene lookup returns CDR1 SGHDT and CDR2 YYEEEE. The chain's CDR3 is CASSLAGPPYEQYF. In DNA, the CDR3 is TGTGCCAGCAGCTTGGCAGGGCCACCCTACGAGCAGTACTTC.

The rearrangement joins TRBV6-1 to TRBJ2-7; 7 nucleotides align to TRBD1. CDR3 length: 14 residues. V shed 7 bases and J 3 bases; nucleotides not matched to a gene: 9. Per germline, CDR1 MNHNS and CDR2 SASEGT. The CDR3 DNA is TGTGCCAGCAAGAGCTGGGACAGAGACTACGAGCAGTACTTC. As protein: CASKSWDRDYEQYF.

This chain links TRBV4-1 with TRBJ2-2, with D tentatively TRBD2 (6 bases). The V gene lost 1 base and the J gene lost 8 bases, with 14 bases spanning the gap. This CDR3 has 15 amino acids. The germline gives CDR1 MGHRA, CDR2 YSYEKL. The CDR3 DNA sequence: TGCGCCAGCAGCCAAGTTGCGGGATCCGGAGGGGAGCTGTTTTTT. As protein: CASSQVAGSGGELFF.

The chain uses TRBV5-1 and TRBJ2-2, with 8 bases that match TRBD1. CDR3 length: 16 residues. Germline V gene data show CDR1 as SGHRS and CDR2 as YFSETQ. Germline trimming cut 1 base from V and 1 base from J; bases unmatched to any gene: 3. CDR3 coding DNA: TGCGCCAGCAGCTTGAAAACAGGGGGGAACACCGGGGAGCTGTTTTTT. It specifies CASSLKTGGNTGELFF.

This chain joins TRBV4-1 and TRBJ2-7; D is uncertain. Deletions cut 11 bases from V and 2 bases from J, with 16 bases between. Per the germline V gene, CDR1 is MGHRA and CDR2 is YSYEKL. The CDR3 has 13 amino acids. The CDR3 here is CACSPGPTYEQYF. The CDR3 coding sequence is TGCGCCTGTAGTCCGGGTCCCACCTACGAGCAGTACTTC.

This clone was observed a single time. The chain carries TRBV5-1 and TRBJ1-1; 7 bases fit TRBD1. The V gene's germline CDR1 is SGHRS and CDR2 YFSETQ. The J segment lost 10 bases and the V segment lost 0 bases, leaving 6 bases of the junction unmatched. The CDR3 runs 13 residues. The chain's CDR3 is CASSLGQTGPAFF. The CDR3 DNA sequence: TGCGCCAGCAGCTTGGGGCAGACAGGGCCAGCTTTCTTT.

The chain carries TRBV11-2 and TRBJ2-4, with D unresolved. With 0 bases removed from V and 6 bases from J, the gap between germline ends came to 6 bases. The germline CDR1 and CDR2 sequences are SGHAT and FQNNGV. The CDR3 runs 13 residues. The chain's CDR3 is CASSLDQRNIQYF. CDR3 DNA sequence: TGTGCCAGCAGCTTAGACCAGCGAAACATTCAGTACTTC.

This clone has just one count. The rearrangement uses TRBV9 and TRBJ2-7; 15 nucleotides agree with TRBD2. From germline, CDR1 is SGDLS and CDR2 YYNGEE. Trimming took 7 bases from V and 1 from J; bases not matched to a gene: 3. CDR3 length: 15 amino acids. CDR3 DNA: TGTGCCAGCTCCGGACTAGCGGGGGGGTCCTACGAGCAGTACTTC. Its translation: CASSGLAGGSYEQYF. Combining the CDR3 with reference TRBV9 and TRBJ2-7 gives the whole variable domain DSGVTQTPKHLITATGQRVTLRCSPRSGDLSVYWYQQSLDQGLQFLIQYYNGEERAKGNILERFSAQQFPDLHSELNLSSLELGDSALYFCASSGLAGGSYEQYFGPGTRLTVT.

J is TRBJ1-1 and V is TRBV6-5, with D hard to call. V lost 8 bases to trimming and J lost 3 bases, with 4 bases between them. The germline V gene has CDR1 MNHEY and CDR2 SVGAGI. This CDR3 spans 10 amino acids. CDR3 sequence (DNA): TGTGCCAGCCGGGACACTGAAGCTTTCTTT. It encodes CASRDTEAFF.

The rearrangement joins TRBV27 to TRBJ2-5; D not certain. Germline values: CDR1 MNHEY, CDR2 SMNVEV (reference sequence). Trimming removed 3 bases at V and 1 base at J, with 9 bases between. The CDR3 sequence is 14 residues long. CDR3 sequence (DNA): TGTGCCAGCAGTTTGGGCAGCTCCCAAGAGACCCAGTACTTC. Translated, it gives CASSLGSSQETQYF.

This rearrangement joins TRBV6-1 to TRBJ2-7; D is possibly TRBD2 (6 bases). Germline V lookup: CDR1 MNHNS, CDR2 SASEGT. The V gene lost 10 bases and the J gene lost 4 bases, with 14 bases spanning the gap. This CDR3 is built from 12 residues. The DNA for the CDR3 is TGTGCCATCAAACGGGGGACTTACGAGCAGTACTTC. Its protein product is CAIKRGTYEQYF.

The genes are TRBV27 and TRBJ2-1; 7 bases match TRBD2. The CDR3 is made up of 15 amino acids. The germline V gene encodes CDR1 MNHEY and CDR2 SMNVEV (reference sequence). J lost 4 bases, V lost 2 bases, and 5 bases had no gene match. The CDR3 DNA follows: TGTGCCAGCAGTTTAATTGGACTAGTATACAATGAGCAGTTCTTC. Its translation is CASSLIGLVYNEQFF.

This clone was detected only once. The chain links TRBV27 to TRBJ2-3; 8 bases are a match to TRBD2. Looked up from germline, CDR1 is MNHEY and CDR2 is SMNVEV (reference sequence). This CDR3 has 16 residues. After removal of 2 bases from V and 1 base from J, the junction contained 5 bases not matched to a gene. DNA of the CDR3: TGTGCCAGCAGTTTAGTTCGAGCGGGAGGCACAGATACGCAGTATTTT. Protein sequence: CASSLVRAGGTDTQYF.

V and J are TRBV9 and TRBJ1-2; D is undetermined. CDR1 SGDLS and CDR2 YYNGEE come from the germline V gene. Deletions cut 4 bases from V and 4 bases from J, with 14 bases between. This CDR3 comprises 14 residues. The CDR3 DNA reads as TGTGCCAGCAGCCCCCCAGAGGAGGTCTATGGCTACACCTTC. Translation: CASSPPEEVYGYTF.

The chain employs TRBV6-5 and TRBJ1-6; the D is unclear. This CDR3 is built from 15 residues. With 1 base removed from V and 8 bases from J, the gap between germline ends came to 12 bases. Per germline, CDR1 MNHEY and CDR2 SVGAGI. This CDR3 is CASSYYGVGDSPLHF. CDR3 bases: TGTGCCAGCAGTTACTACGGGGTAGGTGATTCACCCCTCCACTTT.

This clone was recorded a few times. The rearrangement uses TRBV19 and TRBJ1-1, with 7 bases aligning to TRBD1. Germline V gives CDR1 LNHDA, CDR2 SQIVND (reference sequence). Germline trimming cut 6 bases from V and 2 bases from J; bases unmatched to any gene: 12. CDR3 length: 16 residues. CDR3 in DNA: TGTGCCAGTAGCAGGGGGAGCACCCAGTACAACACTGAAGCTTTCTTT. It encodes CASSRGSTQYNTEAFF.